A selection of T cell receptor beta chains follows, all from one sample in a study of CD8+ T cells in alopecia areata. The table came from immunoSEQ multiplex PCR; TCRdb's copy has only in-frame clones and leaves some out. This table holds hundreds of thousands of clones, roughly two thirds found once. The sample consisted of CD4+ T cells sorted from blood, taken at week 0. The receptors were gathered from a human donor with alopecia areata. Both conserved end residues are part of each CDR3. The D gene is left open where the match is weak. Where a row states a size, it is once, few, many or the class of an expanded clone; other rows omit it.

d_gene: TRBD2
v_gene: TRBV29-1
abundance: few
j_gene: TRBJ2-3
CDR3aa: CSVEAAGVGDTQYF
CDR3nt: TGCAGCGTTGAAGCAGCGGGGGTAGGAGATACGCAGTATTTT

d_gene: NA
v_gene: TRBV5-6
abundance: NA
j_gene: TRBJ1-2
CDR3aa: CASSLEAGHYGYTF
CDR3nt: TGTGCCAGCAGCTTGGAGGCAGGGCACTATGGCTACACCTTC

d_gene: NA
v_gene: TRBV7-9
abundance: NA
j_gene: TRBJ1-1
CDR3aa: CASSLKQMNTEAFF
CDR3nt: TGTGCCAGCAGCTTAAAACAAATGAACACTGAAGCTTTCTTT

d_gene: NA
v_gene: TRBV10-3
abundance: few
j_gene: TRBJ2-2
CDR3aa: CAISVQSTGELFF
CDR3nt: TGTGCCATCAGCGTGCAGAGCACCGGGGAGCTGTTTTTT

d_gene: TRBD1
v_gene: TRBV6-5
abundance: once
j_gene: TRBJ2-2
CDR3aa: CASSLTGGRTGELFF
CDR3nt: TGTGCCAGCAGCCTGACAGGGGGCCGGACCGGGGAGCTGTTTTTT

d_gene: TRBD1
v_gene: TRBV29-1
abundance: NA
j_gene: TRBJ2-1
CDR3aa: CSVVPGTGVNEQFF
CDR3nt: TGCAGCGTTGTCCCCGGGACAGGGGTCAATGAGCAGTTCTTC

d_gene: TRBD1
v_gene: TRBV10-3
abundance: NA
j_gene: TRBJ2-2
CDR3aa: CAIRGPGQGNTGELFF
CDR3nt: TGTGCCATCAGGGGCCCGGGACAGGGGAACACCGGGGAGCTGTTTTTT

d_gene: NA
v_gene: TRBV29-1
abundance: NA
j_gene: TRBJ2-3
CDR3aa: CSAGGRKDTQYF
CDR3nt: TGCAGCGCCGGGGGGCGGAAAGATACGCAGTATTTT

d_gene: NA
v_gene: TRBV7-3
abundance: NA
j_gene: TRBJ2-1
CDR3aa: CASSSEPGRSNEQFF
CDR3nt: TGTGCCAGCAGCTCCGAGCCGGGGAGATCCAATGAGCAGTTCTTC

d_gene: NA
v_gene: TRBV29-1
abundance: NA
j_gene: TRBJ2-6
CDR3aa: CSVEGDGPGANVLTF
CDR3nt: TGCAGCGTTGAAGGAGACGGCCCTGGGGCCAACGTCCTGACTTTC

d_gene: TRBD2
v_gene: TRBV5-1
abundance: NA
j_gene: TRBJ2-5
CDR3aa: CASSLIGGAAETQYF
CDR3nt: TGCGCCAGCAGCTTAATCGGGGGGGCCGCAGAGACCCAGTACTTC

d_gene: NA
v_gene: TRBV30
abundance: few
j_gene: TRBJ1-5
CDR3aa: CAWSALQARPQHF
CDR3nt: TGTGCCTGGAGTGCCTTACAGGCGAGGCCCCAGCATTTT

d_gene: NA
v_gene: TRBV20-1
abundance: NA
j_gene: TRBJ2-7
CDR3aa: CSARVSREQYF
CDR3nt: TGCAGTGCTAGAGTCTCTCGGGAGCAGTACTTC

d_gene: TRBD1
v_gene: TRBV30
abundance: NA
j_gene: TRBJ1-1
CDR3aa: CAWRTGLGTEAFF
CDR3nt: TGTGCCTGGAGGACAGGGTTAGGCACTGAAGCTTTCTTT

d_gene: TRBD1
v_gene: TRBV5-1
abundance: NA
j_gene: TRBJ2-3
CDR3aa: CASSSLQGAGTDTQYF
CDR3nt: TGCGCCAGCAGCTCGTTACAGGGGGCGGGCACAGATACGCAGTATTTT

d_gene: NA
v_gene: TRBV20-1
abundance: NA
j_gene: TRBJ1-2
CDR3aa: CSAPDVYGYTF
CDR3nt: TGCAGTGCTCCTGACGTCTATGGCTACACCTTC

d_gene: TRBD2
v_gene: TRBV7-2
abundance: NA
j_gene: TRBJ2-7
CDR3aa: CASTYSGGAYEQYF
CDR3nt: TGTGCCAGCACTTATAGCGGGGGGGCGTACGAGCAGTACTTC

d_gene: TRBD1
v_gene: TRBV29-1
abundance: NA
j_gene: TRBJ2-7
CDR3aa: CSVEVHRGPYYEQYF
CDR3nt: TGCAGCGTTGAAGTACACAGGGGGCCTTACTACGAGCAGTACTTC

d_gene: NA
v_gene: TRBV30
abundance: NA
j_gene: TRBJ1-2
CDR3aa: CAWSSTGISYGYTF
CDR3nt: TGTGCCTGGAGTTCAACAGGGATCTCCTATGGCTACACCTTC

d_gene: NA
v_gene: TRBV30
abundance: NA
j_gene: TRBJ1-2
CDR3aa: CAWSVWGSNYGYTF
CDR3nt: TGTGCCTGGAGTGTCTGGGGCAGCAACTATGGCTACACCTTC

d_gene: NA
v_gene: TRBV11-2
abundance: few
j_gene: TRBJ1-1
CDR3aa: CASSSSDTEAFF
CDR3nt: TGTGCCAGCAGCTCCTCGGACACCGAAGCTTTCTTT

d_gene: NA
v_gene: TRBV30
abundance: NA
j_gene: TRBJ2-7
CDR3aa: CAWRTVSYEQYF
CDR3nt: TGTGCCTGGAGGACGGTCTCCTACGAGCAGTACTTC

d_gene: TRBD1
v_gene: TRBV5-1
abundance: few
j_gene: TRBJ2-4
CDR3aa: CASSVGGANIQYF
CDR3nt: TGCGCCAGCAGCGTAGGGGGCGCAAACATTCAGTACTTC

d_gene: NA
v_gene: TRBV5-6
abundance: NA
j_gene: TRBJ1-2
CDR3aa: CASSRWEGGYTF
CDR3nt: TGTGCCAGCAGCCGATGGGAGGGAGGCTACACCTTC

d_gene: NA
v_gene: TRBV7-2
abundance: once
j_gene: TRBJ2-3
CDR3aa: CASSAQGTDADTQYF
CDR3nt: TGTGCCAGCAGCGCTCAAGGGACTGACGCAGATACGCAGTATTTT

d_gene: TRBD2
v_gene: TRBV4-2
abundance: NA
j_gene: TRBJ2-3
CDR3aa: CASSHTLGRGGPDTQYF
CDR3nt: TGTGCCAGCAGCCACACCCTCGGGCGGGGGGGCCCAGATACGCAGTATTTT

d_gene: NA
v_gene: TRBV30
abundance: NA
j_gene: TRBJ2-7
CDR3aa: CAWSVLGEQYF
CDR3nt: TGTGCCTGGAGTGTCCTGGGGGAGCAGTACTTC

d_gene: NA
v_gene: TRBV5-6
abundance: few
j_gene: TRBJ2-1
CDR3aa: CASSDLRGLDEQFF
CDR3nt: TGTGCCAGCAGCGATCTACGAGGGTTGGACGAGCAGTTCTTC

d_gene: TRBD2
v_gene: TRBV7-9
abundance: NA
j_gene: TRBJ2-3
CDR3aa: CASRSRAGRGTDTQYF
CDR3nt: TGTGCCAGCAGATCGAGGGCGGGGAGGGGCACAGATACGCAGTATTTT

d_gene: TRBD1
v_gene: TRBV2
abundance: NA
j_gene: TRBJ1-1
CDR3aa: CASRKTGEIEAFF
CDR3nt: TGTGCCAGCAGAAAGACAGGGGAGATTGAAGCTTTCTTT

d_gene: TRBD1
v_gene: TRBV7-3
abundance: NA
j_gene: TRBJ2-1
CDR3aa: CASSRGQGATYNEQFF
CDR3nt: TGTGCCAGCAGCCGCGGACAGGGGGCTACCTACAATGAGCAGTTCTTC

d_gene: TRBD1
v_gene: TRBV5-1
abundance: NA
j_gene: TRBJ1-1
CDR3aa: CASSSDRGVTEAFF
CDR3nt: TGCGCCAGCAGCTCCGACAGGGGGGTCACTGAAGCTTTCTTT

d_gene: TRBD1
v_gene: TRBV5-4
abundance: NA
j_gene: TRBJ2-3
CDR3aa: CASRLGQGTTDTQYF
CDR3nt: TGTGCCAGCAGACTAGGACAGGGGACCACAGATACGCAGTATTTT

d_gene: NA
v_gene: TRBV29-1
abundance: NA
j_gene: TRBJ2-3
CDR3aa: CSVDGSANTDTQYF
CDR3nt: TGCAGCGTTGATGGGTCGGCCAACACAGATACGCAGTATTTT

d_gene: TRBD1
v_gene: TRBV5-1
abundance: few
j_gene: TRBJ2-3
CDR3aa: CASSLIGTGATDTQYF
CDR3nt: TGCGCCAGCAGCTTGATAGGGACAGGGGCCACAGATACGCAGTATTTT

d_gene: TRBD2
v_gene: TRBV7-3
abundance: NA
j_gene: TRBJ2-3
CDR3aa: CASSPGLALDTQYF
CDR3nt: TGTGCCAGCAGCCCGGGACTAGCGTTAGATACGCAGTATTTT

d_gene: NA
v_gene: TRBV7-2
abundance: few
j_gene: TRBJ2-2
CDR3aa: CASSPRTAPNTGELFF
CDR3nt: TGTGCCAGCAGCCCCCGGACAGCCCCGAACACCGGGGAGCTGTTTTTT

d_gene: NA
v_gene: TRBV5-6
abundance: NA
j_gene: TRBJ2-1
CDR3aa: CASSQLGGVGYNEQFF
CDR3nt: TGTGCCAGCAGCCAGTTAGGGGGTGTCGGCTACAATGAGCAGTTCTTC